Shown below are 27 T cell receptor beta chains from a single sample sequenced in a study of cytomegalovirus exposure and HLA in healthy donors. Clones were read by immunoSEQ multiplex PCR, and TCRdb kept only the in-frame ones, dropping some. Of about 360,000 clones listed, 75% to 90% were seen once; the top ten hold roughly 0.8%. Material for sequencing was PBMCs. These receptors were collected from a woman aged 18 to 35 in good health and CMV-seronegative.

The V gene is TRBV6-5, the J gene TRBJ2-2; no firm D call. This CDR3 spans 16 amino acids. Germline CDR1 is MNHEY and CDR2 is SVGAGI. V shed 4 bases and J shed 5 bases, with 17 bases lying between them. The CDR3 sequence is CASSSLSRQRTGELFF. The CDR3 nucleotides read TGTGCCAGCAGTTCTTTGTCGCGTCAAAGAACCGGGGAGCTGTTTTTT.

The chain recombines TRBV7-2 with TRBJ2-1; D unclear. With 6 bases removed from V and 0 bases from J, the gap between germline ends came to 18 bases. The CDR3 loop spans 17 amino acids. Germline V lookup: CDR1 SGHTA, CDR2 FQGNSA. In nucleotides, the CDR3 is TGTGCCAGCAGACATAGGCCCCTAGGCAGCTCCTACAATGAGCAGTTCTTC. It codes for CASRHRPLGSSYNEQFF. Full variable domain (outside the CDR3, taken from reference TRBV7-2 and TRBJ2-1): GAGVSQSPSNKVTEKGKDVELRCDPISGHTALYWYRQSLGQGLEFLIYFQGNSAPDKSGLPSDRFSAERTGGSVSTLTIQRTQQEDSAVYLCASRHRPLGSSYNEQFFGPGTRLTVL.

The V and J genes are TRBV7-9 and TRBJ2-7; 10 nucleotides match TRBD1. This CDR3 is 17 amino acids long. V gave up 4 bases and J gave up 7 bases; unmatched junction bases: 16. Germline CDR1 SEHNR, CDR2 FQNEAQ (reference sequence). DNA for the CDR3: TGTGCCAGCAGCTCCGACAGGGGGCCCGGGGTAACGTATGAGCAGTACTTC. This sequence encodes CASSSDRGPGVTYEQYF.

The chain is built from TRBV5-1 and TRBJ2-1, with a tentative D call TRBD2 (7 bases). The germline V gene has CDR1 SGHRS and CDR2 YFSETQ. The V gene lost 0 bases and the J gene lost 5 bases, with 12 bases spanning the gap. The CDR3 sequence is 15 residues long. The CDR3 spells CASSLAGGPDNEQFF. CDR3 nucleotides: TGCGCCAGCAGCTTGGCCGGGGGGCCCGACAATGAGCAGTTCTTC.

J is TRBJ1-5 and V is TRBV6-6; D unclear. The germline gives CDR1 MNHNY, CDR2 SVGAGI (reference sequence). The CDR3 covers 16 residues. Trimming took off 2 bases at V and 0 bases at J, with 11 bases between the two ends. The CDR3 loop reads CASSYALTNSNQPQHF. The CDR3 coding sequence is TGTGCCAGCAGTTACGCGTTGACAAATAGCAATCAGCCCCAGCATTTT.

J is TRBJ2-1 and V is TRBV27, with 11 bases matching TRBD2. CDR1 and CDR2 from the germline V gene are MNHEY and SMNVEV (reference sequence). Germline trimming cut 8 bases from V and 2 bases from J; bases unmatched to any gene: 14. The CDR3 is made up of 18 amino acids. The CDR3 bases are TGTGCCAGCCGGGGGGGACTAGCGGTGAGTCGGACCTACAATGAGCAGTTCTTC. Translating it yields CASRGGLAVSRTYNEQFF.

The V and J genes are TRBV27 and TRBJ2-3, with TRBD1 matching over 9 bases. Looked up from germline, CDR1 is MNHEY and CDR2 is SMNVEV (reference sequence). V lost 1 base to trimming and J lost 5 bases; unmatched junction nucleotides: 4. The CDR3 loop spans 15 amino acids. The CDR3 DNA is TGTGCCAGCAGTTTATGGACAGGGGTTAAAGATACGCAGTATTTT. As protein: CASSLWTGVKDTQYF.

The chain employs TRBV15 and TRBJ1-2, with D unclear. CDR1 and CDR2 from the germline V gene are LNHNV and YYDKDF (reference sequence). The CDR3 consists of 15 residues. V was pared by 1 base and J by 4 bases, with 13 bases between. The CDR3 bases are TGTGCCACCAGCAGAGGACTGAGCACTTTCTATGGCTACACCTTC. Translation: CATSRGLSTFYGYTF.

The rearrangement links TRBV25-1 to TRBJ1-1, with 8 bases matching TRBD1. There are 16 residues in the CDR3. Germline V gene data show CDR1 as MGHDK and CDR2 as SYGVNS. V was pared by 3 bases and J by 12 bases, with 18 bases of the junction left unmatched. CDR3 amino acids: CASSEAGRGQGAGTFF. The CDR3 DNA follows: TGTGCCAGCAGTGAGGCCGGCCGCGGCCAGGGGGCAGGAACTTTCTTT.

The chain carries TRBV6-6 and TRBJ2-7, with a weak D call TRBD2 (6 bases). From germline, CDR1 is MNHNY and CDR2 SVGAGI (reference sequence). This CDR3 has 15 amino acids. V was pared by 6 bases and J by 2 bases, with 17 bases between. This CDR3 reads CASSPRREPPYEQYF. CDR3 bases: TGTGCCAGCAGCCCCAGGAGGGAGCCACCCTACGAGCAGTACTTC.

This sequence joins TRBV29-1 and TRBJ2-1; 10 positions agree with TRBD2. The CDR3 runs to 15 residues. With 6 bases clipped from V and 8 bases from J, the junction kept 13 bases outside the gene matches. Germline assignment: CDR1 SQVTM and CDR2 ANQGSEA. CDR3 protein: CSVREREGGKDEQFF. For the CDR3, the DNA is TGCAGCGTAAGAGAGCGGGAGGGCGGTAAAGATGAGCAGTTCTTC.

The chain combines TRBV30 with TRBJ2-1; 8 bases align to TRBD2. CDR3 length: 19 residues. In germline, CDR1 is GTSNPN, CDR2 SVGIG (reference sequence). Trimming took 5 bases from V and 9 from J; bases not matched to a gene: 27. CDR3 nucleotide sequence: TGTGCCTGGGTGGTTTGGAGCGGGAGTAAGGGCCAGGGAGTGGGTGAGCAGTTCTTC. Translation gives CAWVVWSGSKGQGVGEQFF.

CDR3 sequence (DNA): TGCGCCAGCGGGTGGGCAGGGGTCCTGTCGAACACTGAAGCTTTCTTT. Its protein is CASGWAGVLSNTEAFF. V and J are TRBV10-2 and TRBJ1-1; D is possibly TRBD1 (6 bases). The germline V gene encodes CDR1 WSHSY and CDR2 SAAADI. The CDR3 length is 16 residues. V lost 8 bases and J lost 1, with 20 bases in between.

The J gene is TRBJ1-1, the V gene TRBV5-1; maybe TRBD1 (6 bases). Deletions cut 4 bases from V and 5 bases from J, with 12 bases between. Germline V gene data show CDR1 as SGHRS and CDR2 as YFSETQ. The CDR3 totals 13 residues. CDR3 residues: CASSRGGGTEAFF. The CDR3 region has the DNA TGCGCCAGCAGCCGGGGAGGGGGAACTGAAGCTTTCTTT. The variable domain in full, completed from reference TRBV5-1 and TRBJ1-1, reads KAGVTQTPRYLIKTRGQQVTLSCSPISGHRSVSWYQQTPGQGLQFLFEYFSETQRNKGNFPGRFSGRQFSNSRSEMNVSTLELGDSALYLCASSRGGGTEAFFGQGTRLTVV.

This chain joins TRBV29-1 and TRBJ2-3; tentatively, D is TRBD1 (5 bases). V lost 1 base and J lost 2, with 7 bases in between. Germline V gene sequence: CDR1 SQVTM, CDR2 ANQGSEA. The CDR3 has 13 amino acids. CDR3 sequence reads: CSVEGQSTDTQYF. The CDR3 DNA is TGCAGCGTTGAAGGACAGTCCACAGATACGCAGTATTTT.

The gene calls are TRBV2 and TRBJ1-2; D remains ambiguous. The germline CDR1 and CDR2 sequences are SNHLY and FYNNEI. Trimming stripped 3 bases from V and 0 bases from J, with 14 bases between. The CDR3 loop spans 16 amino acids. CDR3 nucleotide sequence: TGTGCCAGCAGTGATACTGGGAGTCTTTCTAACTATGGCTACACCTTC. Translating it yields CASSDTGSLSNYGYTF. Filled out from reference TRBV2 and TRBJ1-2, the complete variable domain reads EPEVTQTPSHQVTQMGQEVILRCVPISNHLYFYWYRQILGQKVEFLVSFYNNEISEKSEIFDDQFSVERPDGSNFTLKIRSTKLEDSAMYFCASSDTGSLSNYGYTFGSGTRLTVV.

This chain uses TRBV19 with TRBJ1-5; 8 bases are shared with TRBD1. V shed 3 bases and J 1 base; nucleotides not matched to a gene: 5. There are 16 residues in the CDR3. Germline V gene data show CDR1 as LNHDA and CDR2 as SQIVND (reference sequence). This CDR3 reads CASSIEGQGSNQPQHF. The CDR3 DNA reads TGTGCCAGTAGTATTGAAGGACAGGGAAGCAATCAGCCCCAGCATTTT.

The chain couples TRBV4-2 to TRBJ1-1, with 7 bases fitting TRBD1. The germline V gene has CDR1 LGHNA and CDR2 YNFKEQ. V lost 4 bases and J lost 1; bases outside the gene matches: 9. There are 16 residues in the CDR3. CDR3 nucleotides: TGTGCCAGCAGCCTACCGACAGGGATGGGGAACACTGAAGCTTTCTTT. The encoded protein is CASSLPTGMGNTEAFF.

This chain joins TRBV6-5 and TRBJ1-1; TRBD1 matches 8 bases. Germline CDR1 and CDR2: MNHEY and SVGAGI. The V and J ends lost 6 bases and 5 bases, in that order; junction bases with no gene match: 8. The CDR3 runs 14 residues. DNA of the CDR3: TGTGCCAGCAGCGACTCAGGGGGCCGGACTGAAGCTTTCTTT. As protein: CASSDSGGRTEAFF.

This chain connects TRBV30 to TRBJ1-6, with D tentatively TRBD1 (6 bases). The CDR3 runs to 14 residues. V lost 0 bases, J lost 9 bases, and 12 bases lay in between. Germline V gives CDR1 GTSNPN, CDR2 SVGIG (reference sequence). The DNA for the CDR3 is TGTGCCTGGAGTGTAACCAGGGGATCTTCACCCCTCCACTTT. It specifies CAWSVTRGSSPLHF.

This clone has just one count. The chain links TRBV6-6 to TRBJ2-1; 7 bases match TRBD1. This CDR3 has 15 residues. Germline V CDR1 and CDR2: MNHNY, SVGAGI (reference sequence). Losses at the gene ends were 0 bases for V and 7 bases for J; bases not matched to a gene: 6. The CDR3 coding sequence is TGTGCCAGCAGTTACTCGAGGGGACAGCTAAATGAGCAGTTCTTC. This gives the protein CASSYSRGQLNEQFF.

The rearrangement links TRBV28 to TRBJ1-1, with D possibly TRBD1 on 6 matching bases. CDR3 length equals 15 residues. Trimming removed 5 bases at V and 1 base at J, with 14 bases between. In germline, CDR1 is MDHEN, CDR2 SYDVKM. CDR3 amino acids: CASSLRTVPNTEAFF. Written as DNA, the CDR3 is TGTGCCAGCAGTCTCCGGACAGTTCCGAACACTGAAGCTTTCTTT.

The V gene is TRBV9, the J gene TRBJ2-2; 7 bases agree with TRBD1. The germline V gene has CDR1 SGDLS and CDR2 YYNGEE. This CDR3 spans 15 amino acids. V lost 2 bases, J lost 5 bases, and 6 bases stayed unmatched. The CDR3 sequence: CASSVGTAGTGELFF. CDR3 sequence (DNA): TGTGCCAGCAGCGTCGGGACAGCTGGGACCGGGGAGCTGTTTTTT. The variable domain in full, completed from reference TRBV9 and TRBJ2-2, reads DSGVTQTPKHLITATGQRVTLRCSPRSGDLSVYWYQQSLDQGLQFLIQYYNGEERAKGNILERFSAQQFPDLHSELNLSSLELGDSALYFCASSVGTAGTGELFFGEGSRLTVL.

The chain links TRBV18 to TRBJ2-7, with 8 bases lining up with TRBD1. CDR3 length: 15 amino acids. Unmatched junction bases numbered 10, after V lost 6 bases and J lost 3 bases. The V gene's germline CDR1 is KGHSH and CDR2 LQKENI. CDR3 loop: CASSPQGAPNYEQYF. The CDR3 DNA sequence: TGTGCCAGCTCGCCCCAGGGGGCCCCTAACTACGAGCAGTACTTC.

V usage is TRBV7-8 and J usage is TRBJ2-7; D is possibly TRBD2 (6 bases). Germline CDR1 SGHVS, CDR2 FQNEAQ. The CDR3 has 15 residues. With 3 bases removed from V and 0 bases from J, the gap between germline ends came to 12 bases. CDR3 region: CASSFREPSSYEQYF. Here the CDR3 DNA reads TGTGCCAGCAGCTTCCGGGAGCCGAGCTCCTACGAGCAGTACTTC.

The rearrangement uses TRBV10-3 and TRBJ1-1; TRBD1 might be the D (6 bases). CDR1 and CDR2 from the germline V gene are ENHRY and SYGVKD. Trimming left V 6 bases short and J 5 bases short, with 13 bases between. This CDR3 contains 13 residues. Written as DNA, the CDR3 is TGTGCCATCAGGAGGACAGTGATGACTGAAGCTTTCTTT. Translating gives CAIRRTVMTEAFF.

The rearrangement uses TRBV5-1 and TRBJ2-1, with 9 bases aligning to TRBD2. CDR3 size: 16 residues. Germline CDR1 SGHRS, CDR2 YFSETQ. Trimming cost V 4 bases and J 1 base; bases outside gene matches: 6. CDR3 region: CASSTRTSASYNEQFF. The CDR3 nucleotides are TGCGCCAGCAGCACCAGGACTAGCGCTTCCTACAATGAGCAGTTCTTC.